The source of this TCR beta chain is a study of T cell repertoires in cytomegalovirus infection. Study background: Public TCR beta signatures were indicative of both CMV infection and a matching HLA type.

Turning to this clonotype: Its antigen is currently unknown.

Overall study findings and caveats: It was HLA-C-restricted CMV-specific TCR beta clonotypes that dominated the response ex vivo.

The ends were cut back, 5 bases at V and 6 bases at J, with 14 bases in the middle. CDR1 SGHNT and CDR2 YENEEA come from the germline V gene. This CDR3 is 14 amino acids long. One entry per CDR3 protein results from TCRdb running MiXCR on the reads. The sample has some 500,000 distinct CDR3 sequences, roughly a third seen once. This rearrangement joins TRBV11-3 to TRBJ2-1; no clear D. This clonotype was obtained from a human donor in good health (CMV status not recorded). Some clones in this sample may be carry-over from other donors' samples. This specimen was cultured PBMCs, taken from culture after CMV antigen stimulation. The CDR3 DNA is TGTGCCAGCAGCGACGATCTGCCCCCCAATGAGCAGTTCTTC. Translation: CASSDDLPPNEQFF.